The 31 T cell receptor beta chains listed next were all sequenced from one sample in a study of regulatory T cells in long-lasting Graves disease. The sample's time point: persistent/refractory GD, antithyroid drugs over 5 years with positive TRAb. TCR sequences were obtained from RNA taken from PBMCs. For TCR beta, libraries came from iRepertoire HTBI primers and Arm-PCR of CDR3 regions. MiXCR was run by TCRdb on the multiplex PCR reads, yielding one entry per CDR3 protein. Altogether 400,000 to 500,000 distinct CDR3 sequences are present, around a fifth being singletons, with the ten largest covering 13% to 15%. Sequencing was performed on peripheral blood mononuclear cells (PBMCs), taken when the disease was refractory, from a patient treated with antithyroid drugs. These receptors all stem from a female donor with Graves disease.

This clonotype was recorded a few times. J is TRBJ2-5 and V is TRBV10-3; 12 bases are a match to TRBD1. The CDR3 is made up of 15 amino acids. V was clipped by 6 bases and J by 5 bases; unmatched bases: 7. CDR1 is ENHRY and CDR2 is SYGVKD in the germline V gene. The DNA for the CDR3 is TGTGCCATCAGCCAACGGGACAGGGGGCCTGAGACCCAGTACTTC. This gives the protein CAISQRDRGPETQYF.

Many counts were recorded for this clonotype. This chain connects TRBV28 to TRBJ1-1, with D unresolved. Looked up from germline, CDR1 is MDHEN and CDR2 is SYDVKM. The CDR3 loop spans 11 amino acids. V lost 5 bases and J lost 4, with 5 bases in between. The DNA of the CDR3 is TGTGCCAGCAGTCACCTCACTGAAGCTTTCTTT. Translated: CASSHLTEAFF. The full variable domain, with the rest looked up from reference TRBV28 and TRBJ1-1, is DVKVTQSSRYLVKRTGEKVFLECVQDMDHENMFWYRQDPGLGLRLIYFSYDVKMKEKGDIPEGYSVSREKKERFSLILESASTNQTSMYLCASSHLTEAFFGQGTRLTVV.

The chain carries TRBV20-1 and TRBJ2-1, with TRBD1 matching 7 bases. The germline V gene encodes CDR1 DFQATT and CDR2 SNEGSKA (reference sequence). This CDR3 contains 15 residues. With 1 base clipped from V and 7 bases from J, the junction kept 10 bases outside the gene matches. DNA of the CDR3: TGCAGTGCTAGAGTTTGGGACAGTAAAAATAATGAGCAGTTCTTC. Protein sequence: CSARVWDSKNNEQFF.

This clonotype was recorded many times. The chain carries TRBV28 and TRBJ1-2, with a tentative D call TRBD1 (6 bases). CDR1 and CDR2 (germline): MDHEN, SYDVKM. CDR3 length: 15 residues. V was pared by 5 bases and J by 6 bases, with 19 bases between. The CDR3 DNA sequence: TGTGCCAGCAGTCCGTCGTGGGGGGCGCTTGATGGCTACACCTTC. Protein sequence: CASSPSWGALDGYTF.

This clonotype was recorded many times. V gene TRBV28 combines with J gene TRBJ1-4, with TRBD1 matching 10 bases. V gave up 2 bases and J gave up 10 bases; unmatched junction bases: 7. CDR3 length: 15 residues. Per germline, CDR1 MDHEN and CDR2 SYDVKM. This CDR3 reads CASSLPGTGVGKLFF. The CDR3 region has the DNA TGTGCCAGCAGTTTACCCGGGACAGGGGTTGGAAAACTGTTTTTT.

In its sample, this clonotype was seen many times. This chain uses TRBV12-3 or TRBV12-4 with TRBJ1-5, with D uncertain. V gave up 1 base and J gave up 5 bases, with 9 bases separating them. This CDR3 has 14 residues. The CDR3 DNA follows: TGTGCCAGCAGTTTAGAGTTGGGCGATCAGCCCCAGCATTTT. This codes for CASSLELGDQPQHF.

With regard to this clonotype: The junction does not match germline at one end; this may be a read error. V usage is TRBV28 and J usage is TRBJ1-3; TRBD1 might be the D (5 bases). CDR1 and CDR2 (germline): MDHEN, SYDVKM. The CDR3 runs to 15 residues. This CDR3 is CASSLLQGTGNAIYF. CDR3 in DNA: TGTGCCAGCAGTTTACTTCAAGGGACTGGAAACGCCATATATTTT.

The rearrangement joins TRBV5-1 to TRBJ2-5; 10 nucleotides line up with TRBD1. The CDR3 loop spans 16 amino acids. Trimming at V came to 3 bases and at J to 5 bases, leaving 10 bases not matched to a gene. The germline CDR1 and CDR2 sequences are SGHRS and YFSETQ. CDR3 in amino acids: CASSWGLGTGDETQYF. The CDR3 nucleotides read TGCGCCAGCAGCTGGGGCCTCGGGACAGGGGATGAGACCCAGTACTTC.

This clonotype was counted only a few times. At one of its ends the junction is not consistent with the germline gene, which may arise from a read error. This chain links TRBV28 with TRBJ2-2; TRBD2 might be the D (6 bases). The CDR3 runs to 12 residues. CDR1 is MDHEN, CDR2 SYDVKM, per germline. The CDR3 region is CASSLGGGEPFF. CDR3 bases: TGTGCCAGCAGTCTTGGAGGCGGGGAGCCGTTTTTT.

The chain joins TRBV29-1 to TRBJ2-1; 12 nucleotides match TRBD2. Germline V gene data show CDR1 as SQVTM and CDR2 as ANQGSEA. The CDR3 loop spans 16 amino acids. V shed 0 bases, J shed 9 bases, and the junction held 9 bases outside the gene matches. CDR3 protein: CSVEDRLAGEEFEQFF. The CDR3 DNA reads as TGCAGCGTTGAAGATCGACTAGCGGGAGAAGAATTTGAGCAGTTCTTC.

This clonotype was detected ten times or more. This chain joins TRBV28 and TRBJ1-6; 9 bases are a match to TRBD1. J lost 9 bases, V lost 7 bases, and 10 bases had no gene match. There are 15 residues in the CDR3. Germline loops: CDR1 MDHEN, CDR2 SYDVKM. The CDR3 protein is CASKIPGQGPSPLHF. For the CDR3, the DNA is TGTGCCAGCAAAATTCCGGGACAGGGACCTTCACCCCTCCACTTT.

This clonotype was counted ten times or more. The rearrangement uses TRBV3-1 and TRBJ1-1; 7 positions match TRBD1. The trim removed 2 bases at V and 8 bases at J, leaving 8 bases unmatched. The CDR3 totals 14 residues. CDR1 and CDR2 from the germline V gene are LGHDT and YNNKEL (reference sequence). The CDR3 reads CASSQTGRGSEAFF. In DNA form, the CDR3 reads TGTGCCAGCAGCCAAACGGGCAGGGGGTCGGAAGCTTTCTTT.

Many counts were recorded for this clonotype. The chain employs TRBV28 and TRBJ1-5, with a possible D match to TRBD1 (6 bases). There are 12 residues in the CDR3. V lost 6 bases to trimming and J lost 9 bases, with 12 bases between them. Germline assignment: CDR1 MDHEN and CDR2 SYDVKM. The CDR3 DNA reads TGTGCCAGCAGACGGGGGGCTGGGCCCCAGCATTTT. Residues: CASRRGAGPQHF.

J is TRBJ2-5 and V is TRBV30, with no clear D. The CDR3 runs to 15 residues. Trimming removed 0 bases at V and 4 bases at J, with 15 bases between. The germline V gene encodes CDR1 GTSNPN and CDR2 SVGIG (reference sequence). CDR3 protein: CAWSVRQQLAETQYF. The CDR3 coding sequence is TGTGCCTGGAGTGTCCGGCAACAACTCGCAGAGACCCAGTACTTC.

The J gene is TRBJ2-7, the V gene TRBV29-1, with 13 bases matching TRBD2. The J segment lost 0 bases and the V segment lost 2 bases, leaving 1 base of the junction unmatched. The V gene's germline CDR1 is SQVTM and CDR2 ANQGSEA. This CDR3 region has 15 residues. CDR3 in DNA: TGCAGCGTTGAAAGACTAGCGGGAGGCTCCTACGAGCAGTACTTC. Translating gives CSVERLAGGSYEQYF.

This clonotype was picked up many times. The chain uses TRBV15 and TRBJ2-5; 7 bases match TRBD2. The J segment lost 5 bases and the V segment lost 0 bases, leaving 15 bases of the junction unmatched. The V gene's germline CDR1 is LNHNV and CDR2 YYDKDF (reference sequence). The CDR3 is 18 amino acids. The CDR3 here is CATSRDSYTGGLWETQYF. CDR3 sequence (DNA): TGTGCCACCAGCAGAGACTCTTACACGGGGGGACTGTGGGAGACCCAGTACTTC.

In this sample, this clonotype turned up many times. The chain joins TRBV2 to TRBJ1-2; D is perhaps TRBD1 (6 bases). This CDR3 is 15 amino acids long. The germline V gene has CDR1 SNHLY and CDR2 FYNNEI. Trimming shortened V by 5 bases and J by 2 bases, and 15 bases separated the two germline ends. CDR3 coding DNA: TGTGCCAGCAGTCCCGGGAGGACAGAGAACTATGGCTACACCTTC. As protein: CASSPGRTENYGYTF. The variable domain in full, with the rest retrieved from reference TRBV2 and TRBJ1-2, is EPEVTQTPSHQVTQMGQEVILRCVPISNHLYFYWYRQILGQKVEFLVSFYNNEISEKSEIFDDQFSVERPDGSNFTLKIRSTKLEDSAMYFCASSPGRTENYGYTFGSGTRLTVV.

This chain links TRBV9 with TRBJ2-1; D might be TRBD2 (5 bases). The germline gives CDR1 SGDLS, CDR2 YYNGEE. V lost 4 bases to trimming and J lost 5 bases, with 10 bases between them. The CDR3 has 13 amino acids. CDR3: CASSLRADNEQFF. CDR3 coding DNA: TGTGCCAGCAGCTTAAGAGCGGACAATGAGCAGTTCTTC.

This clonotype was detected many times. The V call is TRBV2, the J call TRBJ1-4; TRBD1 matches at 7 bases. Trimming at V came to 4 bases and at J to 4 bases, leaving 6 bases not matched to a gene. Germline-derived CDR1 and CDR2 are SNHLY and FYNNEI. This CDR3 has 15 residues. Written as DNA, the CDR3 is TGTGCCAGCAGTGTAAGGGGACAGAGTAATGAAAAACTGTTTTTT. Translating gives CASSVRGQSNEKLFF.

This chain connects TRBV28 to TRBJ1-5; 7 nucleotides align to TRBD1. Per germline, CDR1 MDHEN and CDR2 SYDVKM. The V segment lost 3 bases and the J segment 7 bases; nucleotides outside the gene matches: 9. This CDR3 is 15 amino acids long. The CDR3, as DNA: TGTGCCAGCAGTTTTGTAGACAGGGTAAAACAGCCCCAGCATTTT. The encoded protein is CASSFVDRVKQPQHF.

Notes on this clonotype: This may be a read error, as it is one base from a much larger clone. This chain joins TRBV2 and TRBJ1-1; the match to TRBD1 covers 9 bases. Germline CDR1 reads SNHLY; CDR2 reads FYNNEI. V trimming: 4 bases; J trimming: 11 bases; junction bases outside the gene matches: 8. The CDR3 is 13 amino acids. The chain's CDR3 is CASSAYRGPVAFF. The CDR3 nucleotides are TGTGCCAGCAGTGCTTACAGGGGGCCGGTGGCTTTCTTT.

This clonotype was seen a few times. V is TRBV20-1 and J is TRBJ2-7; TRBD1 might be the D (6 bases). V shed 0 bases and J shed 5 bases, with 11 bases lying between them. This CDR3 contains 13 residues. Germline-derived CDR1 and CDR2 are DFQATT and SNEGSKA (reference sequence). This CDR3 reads CSARDSAGDEQYF. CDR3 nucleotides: TGCAGTGCTAGAGATAGTGCAGGGGACGAGCAGTACTTC.

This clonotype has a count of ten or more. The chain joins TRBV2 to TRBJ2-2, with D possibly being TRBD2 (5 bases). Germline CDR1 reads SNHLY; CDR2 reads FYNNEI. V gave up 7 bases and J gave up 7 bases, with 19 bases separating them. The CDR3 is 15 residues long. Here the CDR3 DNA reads TGTGCCAGCAACGTCGAGGGAGTAGTCATCGGGGAGCTGTTTTTT. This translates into CASNVEGVVIGELFF.

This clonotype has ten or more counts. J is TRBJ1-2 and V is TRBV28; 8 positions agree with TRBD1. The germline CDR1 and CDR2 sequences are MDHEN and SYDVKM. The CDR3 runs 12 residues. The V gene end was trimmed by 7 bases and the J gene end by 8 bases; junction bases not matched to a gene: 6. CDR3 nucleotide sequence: TGTGCCAGCATCACCGGACAGGGCGGCTACACCTTC. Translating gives CASITGQGGYTF.

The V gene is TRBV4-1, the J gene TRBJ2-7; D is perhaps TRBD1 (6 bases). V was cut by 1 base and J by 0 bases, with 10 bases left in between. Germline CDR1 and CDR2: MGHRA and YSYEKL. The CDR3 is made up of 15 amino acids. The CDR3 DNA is TGCGCCAGCAGCCAAGTAGGGACAAACTCCTACGAGCAGTACTTC. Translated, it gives CASSQVGTNSYEQYF.

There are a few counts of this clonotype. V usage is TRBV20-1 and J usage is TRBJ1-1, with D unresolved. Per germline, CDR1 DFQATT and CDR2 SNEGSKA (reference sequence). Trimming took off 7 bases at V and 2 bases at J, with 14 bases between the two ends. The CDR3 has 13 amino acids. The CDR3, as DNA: TGCAGTGGTTGGGTGCCAGGAAACACTGAAGCTTTCTTT. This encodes CSGWVPGNTEAFF.

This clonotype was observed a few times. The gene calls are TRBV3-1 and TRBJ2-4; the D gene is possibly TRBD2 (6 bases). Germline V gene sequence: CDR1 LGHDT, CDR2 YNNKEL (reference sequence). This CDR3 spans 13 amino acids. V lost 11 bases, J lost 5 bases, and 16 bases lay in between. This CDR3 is CAGGETGENIQYF. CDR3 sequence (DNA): TGTGCCGGCGGGGAGACTGGGGAAAACATTCAGTACTTC.

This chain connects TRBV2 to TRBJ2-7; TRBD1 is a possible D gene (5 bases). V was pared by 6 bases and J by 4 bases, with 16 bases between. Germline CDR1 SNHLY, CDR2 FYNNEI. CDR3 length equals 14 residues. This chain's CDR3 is CASSLGVGPYEQYF. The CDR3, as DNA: TGTGCCAGCAGCCTAGGGGTCGGCCCTTACGAGCAGTACTTC.

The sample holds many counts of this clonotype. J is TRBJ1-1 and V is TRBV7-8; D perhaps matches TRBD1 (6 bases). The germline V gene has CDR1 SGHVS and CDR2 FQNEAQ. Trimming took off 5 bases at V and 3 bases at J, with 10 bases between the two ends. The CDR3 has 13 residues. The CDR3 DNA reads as TGTGCCAGCAGCGGGTACAGGGACACTGAAGCTTTCTTT. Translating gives CASSGYRDTEAFF.

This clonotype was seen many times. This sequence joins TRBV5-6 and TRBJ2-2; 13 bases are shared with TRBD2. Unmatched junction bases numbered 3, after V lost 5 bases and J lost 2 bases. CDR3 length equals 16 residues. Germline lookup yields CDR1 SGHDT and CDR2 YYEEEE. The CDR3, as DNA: TGTGCCAGCAGTTGGGGACTAGCGGGAAACACCGGGGAGCTGTTTTTT. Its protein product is CASSWGLAGNTGELFF.

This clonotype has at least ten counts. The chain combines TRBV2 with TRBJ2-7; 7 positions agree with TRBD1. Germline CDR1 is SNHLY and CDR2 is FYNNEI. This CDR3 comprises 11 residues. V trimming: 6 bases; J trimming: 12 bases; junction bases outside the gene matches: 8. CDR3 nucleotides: TGTGCCAGCAGCGAGGACAGGCTGATGTACTTC. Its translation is CASSEDRLMYF. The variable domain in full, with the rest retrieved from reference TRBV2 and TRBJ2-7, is EPEVTQTPSHQVTQMGQEVILRCVPISNHLYFYWYRQILGQKVEFLVSFYNNEISEKSEIFDDQFSVERPDGSNFTLKIRSTKLEDSAMYFCASSEDRLMYFGPGTRLTVT.